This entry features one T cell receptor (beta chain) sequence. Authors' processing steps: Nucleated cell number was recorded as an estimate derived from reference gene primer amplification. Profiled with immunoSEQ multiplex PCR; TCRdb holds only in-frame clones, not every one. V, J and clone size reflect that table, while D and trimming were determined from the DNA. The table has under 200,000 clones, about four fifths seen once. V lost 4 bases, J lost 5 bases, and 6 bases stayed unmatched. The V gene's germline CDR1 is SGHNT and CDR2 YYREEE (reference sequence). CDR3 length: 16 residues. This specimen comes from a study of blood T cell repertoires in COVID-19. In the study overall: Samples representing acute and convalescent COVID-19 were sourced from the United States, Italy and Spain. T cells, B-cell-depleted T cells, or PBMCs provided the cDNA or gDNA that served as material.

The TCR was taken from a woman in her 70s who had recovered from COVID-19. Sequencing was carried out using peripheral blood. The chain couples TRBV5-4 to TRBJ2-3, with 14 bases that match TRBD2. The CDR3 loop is CASSPYGLAGGDTQYF. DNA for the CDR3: TGTGCCAGCAGCCCCTACGGACTAGCGGGAGGAGATACGCAGTATTTT.